The entry that follows covers one T cell receptor (beta chain) sequence. Its antigen is as yet unknown. The sample comes from a study of OX40 agonist ivuxolimab in advanced cancers. General observations from the study: Clones of CD4+ and CD8+ blood T cells grew by week 6 at doses of 0.1 to 3.0 mg/kg.

Repertoires were generated with immunoSEQ multiplex PCR, while TCRdb's copy carries only in-frame clones and drops some. Among nearly 25,000 clones listed, more than 75% were seen once. This receptor was obtained from an adult with an advanced solid tumor such as melanoma, head and neck, liver or kidney cancer. Material: CD4+ or CD8+ T cells sorted from blood, obtained in a trial of the OX40 agonist ivuxolimab.

The CDR3 protein is CASSSYRDPGGNEQFF. The CDR3 DNA follows: TGTGCCAGCAGCTCCTACCGGGACCCGGGGGGCAATGAGCAGTTCTTC. The chain recombines TRBV7-2 with TRBJ2-1, with 7 bases lining up with TRBD2. Germline values: CDR1 SGHTA, CDR2 FQGNSA. Losses at the gene ends were 4 bases for V and 6 bases for J; bases not matched to a gene: 12. The CDR3 extends over 16 amino acids.